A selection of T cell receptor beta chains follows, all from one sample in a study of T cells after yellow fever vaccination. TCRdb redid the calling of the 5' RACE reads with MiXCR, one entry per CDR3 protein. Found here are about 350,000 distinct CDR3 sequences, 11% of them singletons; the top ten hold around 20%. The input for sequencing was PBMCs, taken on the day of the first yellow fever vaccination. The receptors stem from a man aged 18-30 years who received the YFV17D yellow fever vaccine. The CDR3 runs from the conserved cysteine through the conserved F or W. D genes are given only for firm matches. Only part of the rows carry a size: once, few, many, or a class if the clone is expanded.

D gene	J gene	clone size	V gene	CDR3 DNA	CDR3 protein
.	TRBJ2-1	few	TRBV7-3	TGTGCCAGCAGCTTAGGAGAGAGTGAGCAGTTCTTC	CASSLGESEQFF
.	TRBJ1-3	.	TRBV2	TGTGCCAGCAGTGAAGAGGGATACTCTGGAAACACCATATATTTT	CASSEEGYSGNTIYF
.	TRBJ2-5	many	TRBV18	TGTGCCAGCTCACCATTAGCGATCCAAGAGACCCAGTACTTC	CASSPLAIQETQYF
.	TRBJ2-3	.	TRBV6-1	TGTGCCAGCAAAGAGTTTGGAGCGGCAAGCACAGATACGCAGTATTTT	CASKEFGAASTDTQYF
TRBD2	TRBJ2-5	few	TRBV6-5	TGTGCCAGCAGTTACGAGGGCGGGGGGGCGGAGACCCAGTACTTC	CASSYEGGGAETQYF
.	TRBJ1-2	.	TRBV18	TGTGCCAGCTCACCAAAAAGGGACGGCTACACCTTC	CASSPKRDGYTF
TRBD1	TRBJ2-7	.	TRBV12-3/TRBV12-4	TGTGCCAGCAGTTTAGCGCGGGACAGGAGCTACGAGCAGTACTTC	CASSLARDRSYEQYF
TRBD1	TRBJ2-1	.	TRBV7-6	TGTGCCAGCAGCTTAACGGACAGGGGAGTTATCAGCTCCTACAATGAGCAGTTCTTC	CASSLTDRGVISSYNEQFF
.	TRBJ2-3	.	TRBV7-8	TGTGCCAGCAGCTTAGGTGGCGGGGCCCCCACAGATACGCAGTATTTT	CASSLGGGAPTDTQYF
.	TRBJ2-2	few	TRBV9	TGTGCCAGCAGCGTAATTTACACCGGGGAGCTGTTTTTT	CASSVIYTGELFF
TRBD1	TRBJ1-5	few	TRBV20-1	TGCAGTGCCGAAAGCTGGGACAGCCCCCAGCCCCAGCATTTT	CSAESWDSPQPQHF
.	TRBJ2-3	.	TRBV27	TGTGCCAGCAGTTTATTTGGCGGGGGCACAGATACGCAGTATTTT	CASSLFGGGTDTQYF
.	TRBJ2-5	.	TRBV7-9	TGTGCCAGCAGCTTCAGAGGGGGGTTTGAGACCCAGTACTTC	CASSFRGGFETQYF
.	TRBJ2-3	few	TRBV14	TGTGCCAGCAGCCAAGCGCCTAGCCAAGATACGCAGTATTTT	CASSQAPSQDTQYF
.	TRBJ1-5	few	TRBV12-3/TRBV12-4	TGTGCCAGCAGTTTTATCCGTGGGCCCCAGCATTTT	CASSFIRGPQHF
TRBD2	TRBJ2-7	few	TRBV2	TGTGCCACCCGACTAGCGGGGCGCTACGAGCAGTACTTC	CATRLAGRYEQYF
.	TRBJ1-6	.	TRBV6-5	TGTGCCAGCAGTTACGTCGGCCGAAATTCACCCCTCCACTTT	CASSYVGRNSPLHF
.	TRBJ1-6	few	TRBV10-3	TGTGCCATCAGTCCCCCCTACTACAGCTCCTATAATTCACCCCTCCACTTT	CAISPPYYSSYNSPLHF
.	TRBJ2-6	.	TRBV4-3	TGCGCCAGCAGCCAAGAAAGGCCGGGACTTTTCTCTGGGGCCAACGTCCTGACTTTC	CASSQERPGLFSGANVLTF
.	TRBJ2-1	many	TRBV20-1	TGCAGCGCCCGTGAGATTGAGCAGTTCTTC	CSAREIEQFF
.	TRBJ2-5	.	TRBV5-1	TGCGCCAGCAGCCCCGGACTTGTCGGGGAGACCCAGTACTTC	CASSPGLVGETQYF
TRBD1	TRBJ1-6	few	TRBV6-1	TGTGCCAGCAGTGAGCGACAGGGGGATAATTCACCCCTCCACTTT	CASSERQGDNSPLHF
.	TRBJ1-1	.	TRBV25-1	TGTGCCAGCAGTGATAATACGGGGCCCACTGAAGCTTTCTTT	CASSDNTGPTEAFF
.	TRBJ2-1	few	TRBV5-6	TGTGCCAGCAGCTTTGGGGGGGGCAACTCCTACAATGAGCAGTTCTTC	CASSFGGGNSYNEQFF
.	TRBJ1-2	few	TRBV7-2	TGTGCCAGCAGACAGTCTGGGGACAAGTATGGCTACACCTTC	CASRQSGDKYGYTF
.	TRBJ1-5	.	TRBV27	TGTGCCAGCAGTTTACTGAGACAGCCCCAGCATTTT	CASSLLRQPQHF
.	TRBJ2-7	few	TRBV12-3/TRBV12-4	TGTGCCAGCAGTCCAGGACGGATATACGAGCAGTACTTC	CASSPGRIYEQYF
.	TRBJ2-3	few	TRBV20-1	TGCAGTGCTAGAGCCCGGACAGGGAGGGTCACAGATACGCAGTATTTT	CSARARTGRVTDTQYF
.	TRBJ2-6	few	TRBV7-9	TGTGCCAGCAGCTCCTGGGCGGGTGCTGGGGCCAACGTCCTGACTTTC	CASSSWAGAGANVLTF
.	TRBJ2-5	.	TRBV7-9	TGTGCCAGCAGCCCAGGACAGTCCCCACAAGAGACCCAGTACTTC	CASSPGQSPQETQYF
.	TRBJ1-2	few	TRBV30	TGTGCCTGGAGTGGGGGGCCAGGGTCCGGGACATACTATGGCTACACCTTC	CAWSGGPGSGTYYGYTF
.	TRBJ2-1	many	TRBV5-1	TGCGCCAGCAGCTTGGTAGTAAGACTGGCGTACAATGAGCAGTTCTTC	CASSLVVRLAYNEQFF
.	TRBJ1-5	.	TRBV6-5	TGTGCCAGCAGTTACTCTCGTATGGCCAATCAGCCCCAGCATTTT	CASSYSRMANQPQHF
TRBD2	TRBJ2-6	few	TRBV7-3	TGTGCCAGCAGCTTAAGGCCCGGCGGGGGAGTCTCTGGGGCCAACGTCCTGACTTTC	CASSLRPGGGVSGANVLTF
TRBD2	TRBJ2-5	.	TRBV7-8	TGTGCCAGCAGCTTAGGGGGAGGGCCCGGAGAGACCCAGTACTTC	CASSLGGGPGETQYF
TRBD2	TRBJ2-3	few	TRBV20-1	TGCAGTGCCAACGGACTAGCGGACACAGATACGCAGTATTTT	CSANGLADTDTQYF
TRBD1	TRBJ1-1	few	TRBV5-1	TGCGCCAGCAGCTTAACTAACCCCGGGACAGGGGGGACTGAAGCTTTCTTT	CASSLTNPGTGGTEAFF
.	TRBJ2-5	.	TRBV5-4	TGTGCCAGCAGCACCGAGCGTGCCGCGCAAGAGACCCAGTACTTC	CASSTERAAQETQYF
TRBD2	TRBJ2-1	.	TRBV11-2	TGTGCCAGCAGCTACCTTGCCCTAGGACTAGCCCATTACAATGAGCAGTTCTTC	CASSYLALGLAHYNEQFF
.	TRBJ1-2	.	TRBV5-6	TGTGCCAGCAAGGACTGGGACTATGGCTACACCTTC	CASKDWDYGYTF
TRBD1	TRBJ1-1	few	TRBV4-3	TGCGCCAGCAGCCCGCGACAGGGTGTGACTGAAGCTTTCTTT	CASSPRQGVTEAFF
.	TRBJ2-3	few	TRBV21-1	TGTGCCAGCAGCAAAGGGCTTCTTAAGGGGCTAGCCGCAGATACGCAGTATTTT	CASSKGLLKGLAADTQYF
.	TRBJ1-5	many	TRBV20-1	TGCAGTGCTAGAGGGGTAGGGGGGTATCAGCCCCAGCATTTT	CSARGVGGYQPQHF